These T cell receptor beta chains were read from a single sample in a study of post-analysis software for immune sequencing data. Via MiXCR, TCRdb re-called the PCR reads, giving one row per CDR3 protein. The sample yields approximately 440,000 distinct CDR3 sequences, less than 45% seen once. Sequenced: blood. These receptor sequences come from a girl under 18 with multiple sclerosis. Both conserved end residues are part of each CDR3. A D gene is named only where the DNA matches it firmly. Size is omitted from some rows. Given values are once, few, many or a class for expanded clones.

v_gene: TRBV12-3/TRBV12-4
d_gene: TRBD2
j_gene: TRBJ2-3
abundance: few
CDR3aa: CASSTLAGLVPNTQYF
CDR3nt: TGTGCCAGCAGTACCCTAGCGGGATTGGTCCCGAATACGCAGTATTTT

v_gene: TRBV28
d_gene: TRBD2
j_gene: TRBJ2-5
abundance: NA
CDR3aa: CASSSPTSGGQETQYF
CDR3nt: TGTGCCAGCAGTTCGCCGACTAGCGGGGGGCAAGAGACCCAGTACTTC

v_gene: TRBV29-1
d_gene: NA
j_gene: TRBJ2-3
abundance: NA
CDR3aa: CSVERDRTDTQYF
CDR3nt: TGCAGCGTTGAACGGGACCGCACAGATACGCAGTATTTT

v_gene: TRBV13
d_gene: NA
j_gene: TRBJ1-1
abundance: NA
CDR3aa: CASSLVRVRGDTEAFF
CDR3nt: TGTGCCAGCAGCTTAGTCAGGGTTAGAGGGGACACTGAAGCTTTCTTT

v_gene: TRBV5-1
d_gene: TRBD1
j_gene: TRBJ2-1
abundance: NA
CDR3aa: CASSTGTAYNEQFF
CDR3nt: TGCGCCAGCAGCACCGGGACAGCTTACAATGAGCAGTTCTTC

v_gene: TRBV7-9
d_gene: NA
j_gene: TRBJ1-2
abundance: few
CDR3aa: CASSLEVGGVGYYGYTF
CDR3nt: TGTGCCAGCAGCTTAGAAGTCGGTGGGGTCGGGTACTATGGCTACACCTTC

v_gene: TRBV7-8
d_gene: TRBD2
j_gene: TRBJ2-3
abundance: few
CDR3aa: CASSLVRGYTDTQYF
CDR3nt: TGTGCCAGCAGCTTAGTGCGGGGGTACACAGATACGCAGTATTTT

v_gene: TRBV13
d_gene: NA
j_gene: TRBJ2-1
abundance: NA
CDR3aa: CASSRTMTEGDINEQFF
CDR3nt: TGTGCCAGCAGCCGCACTATGACAGAAGGGGACATCAATGAGCAGTTCTTC

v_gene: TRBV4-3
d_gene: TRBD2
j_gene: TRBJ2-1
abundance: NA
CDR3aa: CASSQEPSGANEQFF
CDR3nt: TGCGCCAGCAGCCAAGAGCCTAGCGGTGCCAATGAGCAGTTCTTC

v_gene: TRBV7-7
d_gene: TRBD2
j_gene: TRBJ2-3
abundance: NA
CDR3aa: CASSLGLARTDTQYF
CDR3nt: TGTGCTAGCAGCTTAGGACTAGCACGCACAGATACGCAGTATTTT

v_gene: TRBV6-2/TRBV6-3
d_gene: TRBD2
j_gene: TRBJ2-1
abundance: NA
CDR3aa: CASSPWRELTYNEQFF
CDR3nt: TGTGCCAGCAGTCCCTGGCGGGAGCTAACCTACAATGAGCAGTTCTTC

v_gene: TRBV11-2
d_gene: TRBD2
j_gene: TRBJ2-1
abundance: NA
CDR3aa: CASSSGGYSGRTEQFF
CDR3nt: TGTGCCAGCAGCTCGGGGGGGTATAGCGGGAGAACTGAGCAGTTCTTC

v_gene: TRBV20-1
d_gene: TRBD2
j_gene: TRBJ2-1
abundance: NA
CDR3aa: CSARVPGLPYNEQFF
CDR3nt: TGCAGTGCTAGAGTCCCGGGACTACCTTACAATGAGCAGTTCTTC

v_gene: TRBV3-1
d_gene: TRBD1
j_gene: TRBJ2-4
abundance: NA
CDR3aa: CASSQDRGYIQYF
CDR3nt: TGTGCCAGCAGCCAGGACAGGGGGTACATTCAGTACTTC

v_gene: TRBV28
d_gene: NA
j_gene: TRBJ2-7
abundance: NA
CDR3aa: CASSPTFYEQYF
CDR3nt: TGTGCCAGCAGTCCAACCTTCTACGAGCAGTACTTC

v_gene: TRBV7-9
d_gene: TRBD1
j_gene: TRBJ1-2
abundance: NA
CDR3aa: CASSSMGQGVGYTF
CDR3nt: TGTGCCAGCAGCTCGATGGGACAGGGCGTTGGCTACACCTTC

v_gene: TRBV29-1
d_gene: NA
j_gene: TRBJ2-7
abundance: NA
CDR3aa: CSADGGFEQYF
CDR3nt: TGCAGCGCTGATGGGGGGTTCGAGCAGTACTTC

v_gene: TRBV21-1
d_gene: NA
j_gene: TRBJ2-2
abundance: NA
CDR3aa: CATQADRPLDTGELFF
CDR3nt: TGTGCCACTCAAGCGGACAGGCCCTTGGACACCGGGGAGCTGTTTTTT

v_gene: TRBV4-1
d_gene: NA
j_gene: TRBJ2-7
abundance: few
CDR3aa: CASSHPGLDTYEQYF
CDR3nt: TGCGCCAGCAGCCACCCGGGACTGGATACCTACGAGCAGTACTTC

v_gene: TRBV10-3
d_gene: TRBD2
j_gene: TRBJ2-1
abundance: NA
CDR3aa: CAIMPSGSHNEQFF
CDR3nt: TGTGCCATCATGCCTAGCGGGAGTCACAATGAGCAGTTCTTC

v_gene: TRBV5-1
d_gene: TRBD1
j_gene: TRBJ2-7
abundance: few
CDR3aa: CASSPGSDRVSYEQYF
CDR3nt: TGCGCCAGCAGCCCCGGTTCGGACAGGGTCTCCTACGAGCAGTACTTC

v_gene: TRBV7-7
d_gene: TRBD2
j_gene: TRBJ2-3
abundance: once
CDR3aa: CASSNGLADTDTQYF
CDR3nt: TGTGCTAGCAGCAACGGACTAGCCGACACAGATACGCAGTATTTT

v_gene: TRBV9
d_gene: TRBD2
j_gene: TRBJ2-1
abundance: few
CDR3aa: CASSVTPGLADNEQFF
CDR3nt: TGTGCCAGCAGCGTAACCCCGGGACTAGCTGACAATGAGCAGTTCTTC

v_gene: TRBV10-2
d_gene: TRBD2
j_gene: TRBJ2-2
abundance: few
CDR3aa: CASRNTSGSGLRGELFF
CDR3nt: TGCGCCAGCAGGAATACTAGCGGGTCTGGGCTTCGGGGGGAGCTGTTTTTT

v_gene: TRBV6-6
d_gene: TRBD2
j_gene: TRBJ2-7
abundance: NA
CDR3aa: CASSYSMGGRGDEQYF
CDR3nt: TGTGCCAGCAGTTATTCCATGGGAGGGAGAGGGGACGAGCAGTACTTC

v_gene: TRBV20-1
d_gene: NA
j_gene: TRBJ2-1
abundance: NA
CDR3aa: CSARGLEQFF
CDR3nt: TGCAGTGCTAGAGGACTAGAGCAGTTCTTC

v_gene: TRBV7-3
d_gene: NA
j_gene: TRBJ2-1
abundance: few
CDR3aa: CASSLTPRSDEQFF
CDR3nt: TGTGCCAGCAGCTTAACCCCCCGGAGCGATGAGCAGTTCTTC

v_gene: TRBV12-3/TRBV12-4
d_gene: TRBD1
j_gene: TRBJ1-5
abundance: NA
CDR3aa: CASRMNRGSNQPQHF
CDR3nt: TGTGCCAGCAGGATGAACAGGGGAAGCAATCAGCCCCAGCATTTT

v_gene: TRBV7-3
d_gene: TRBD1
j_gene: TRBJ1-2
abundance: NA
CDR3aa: CASSPDRGVYGYTF
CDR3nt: TGTGCCAGCAGCCCGGACAGGGGGGTCTATGGCTACACCTTC

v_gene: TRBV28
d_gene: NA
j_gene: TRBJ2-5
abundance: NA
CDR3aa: CASTIGGETQYF
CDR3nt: TGTGCCAGCACCATTGGTGGGGAGACCCAGTACTTC

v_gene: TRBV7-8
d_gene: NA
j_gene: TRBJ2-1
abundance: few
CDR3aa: CASNFPGFEYNEQFF
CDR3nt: TGTGCCAGCAACTTCCCGGGATTCGAGTACAATGAGCAGTTCTTC

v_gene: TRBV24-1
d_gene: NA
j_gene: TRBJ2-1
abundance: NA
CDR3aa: CATSPGGVRGEQFF
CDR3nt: TGTGCCACCAGCCCCGGAGGGGTCAGGGGCGAGCAGTTCTTC

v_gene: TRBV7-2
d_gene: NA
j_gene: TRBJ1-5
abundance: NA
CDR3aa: CTSSLESKGVSPQHF
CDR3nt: TGTACCAGCAGCTTAGAATCGAAGGGGGTCAGCCCCCAGCATTTT

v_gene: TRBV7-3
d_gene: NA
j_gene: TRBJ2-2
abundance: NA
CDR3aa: CASSLTPRLANTGELFF
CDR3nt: TGTGCCAGCAGCTTAACTCCGCGCCTCGCGAACACCGGGGAGCTGTTTTTT

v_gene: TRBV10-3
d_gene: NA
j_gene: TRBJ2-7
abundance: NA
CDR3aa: CAISKSYEQYF
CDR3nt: TGTGCCATCAGTAAAAGCTACGAGCAGTACTTC

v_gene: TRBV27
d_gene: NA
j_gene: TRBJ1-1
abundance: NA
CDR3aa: CASSFGREQDTEAFF
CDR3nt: TGTGCCAGCAGTTTCGGCAGGGAACAGGACACTGAAGCTTTCTTT

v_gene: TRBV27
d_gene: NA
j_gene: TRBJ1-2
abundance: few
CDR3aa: CASSLQGSHGYTF
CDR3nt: TGTGCCAGCAGCCTACAGGGTTCTCATGGCTACACCTTC

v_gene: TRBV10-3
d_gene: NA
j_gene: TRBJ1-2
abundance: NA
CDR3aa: CAISEGTGLAHGYTF
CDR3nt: TGTGCCATCAGTGAGGGGACTGGGCTGGCTCATGGCTACACCTTC

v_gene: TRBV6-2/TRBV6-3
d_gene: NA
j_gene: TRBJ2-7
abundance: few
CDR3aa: CASSYSIRDGYEQYF
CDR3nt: TGTGCCAGCAGTTACTCGATAAGGGATGGGTACGAGCAGTACTTC

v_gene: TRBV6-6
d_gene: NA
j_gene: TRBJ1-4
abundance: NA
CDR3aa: CASSYRKQGLYEKLFF
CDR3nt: TGTGCCAGCAGCTATAGAAAACAGGGATTATATGAAAAACTGTTTTTT

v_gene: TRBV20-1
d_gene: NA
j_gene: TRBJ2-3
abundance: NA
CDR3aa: CSARPPTGTDTQYF
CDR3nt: TGCAGTGCTAGACCCCCGACCGGCACAGATACGCAGTATTTT

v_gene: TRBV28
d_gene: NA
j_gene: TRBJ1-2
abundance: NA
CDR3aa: CASSLRAVYGYTF
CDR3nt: TGTGCCAGCAGTTTAAGGGCGGTCTATGGCTACACCTTC

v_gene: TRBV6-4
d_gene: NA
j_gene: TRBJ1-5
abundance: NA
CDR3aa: CASSDRGGNQPQHF
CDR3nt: TGTGCCAGCAGTGACCGGGGCGGCAATCAGCCCCAGCATTTT

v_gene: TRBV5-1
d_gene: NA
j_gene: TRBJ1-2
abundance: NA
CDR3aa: CASSLRLEYGYTF
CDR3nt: TGCGCCAGCAGCTTAAGACTGGAGTATGGCTACACCTTC

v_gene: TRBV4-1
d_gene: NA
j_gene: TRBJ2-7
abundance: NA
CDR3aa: CASSQDSGQATYEQYF
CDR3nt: TGCGCCAGCAGCCAAGATAGCGGACAGGCTACCTACGAGCAGTACTTC

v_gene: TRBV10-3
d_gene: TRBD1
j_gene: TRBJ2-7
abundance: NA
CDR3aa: CAISPGTGNLYEQYF
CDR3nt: TGTGCCATCAGTCCTGGGACAGGGAACCTCTACGAGCAGTACTTC

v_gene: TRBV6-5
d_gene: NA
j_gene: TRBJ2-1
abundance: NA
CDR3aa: CASSYSRAEESYEQFF
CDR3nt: TGTGCCAGCAGTTACTCGCGAGCGGAGGAGTCCTACGAGCAGTTCTTC

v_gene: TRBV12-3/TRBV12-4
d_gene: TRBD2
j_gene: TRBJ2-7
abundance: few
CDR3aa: CASSLGPLGGYEQYF
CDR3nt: TGTGCCAGCAGTTTGGGGCCTCTGGGAGGGTACGAGCAGTACTTC

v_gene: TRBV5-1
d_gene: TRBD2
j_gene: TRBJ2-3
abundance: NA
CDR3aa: CASSLVVGRARTDTQYF
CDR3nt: TGCGCCAGCAGCTTGGTGGTCGGGAGGGCGAGAACAGATACGCAGTATTTT

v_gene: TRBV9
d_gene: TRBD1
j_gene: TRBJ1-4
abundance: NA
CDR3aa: CASSVGFEDRVVGGTNEKLFF
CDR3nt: TGTGCCAGCAGCGTAGGGTTTGAGGACAGGGTCGTTGGGGGAACTAATGAAAAACTGTTTTTT

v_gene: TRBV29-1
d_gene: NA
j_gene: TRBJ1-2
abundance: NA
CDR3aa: CSVEEEGQSYGYTF
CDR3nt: TGCAGCGTTGAAGAAGAAGGACAGTCCTATGGCTACACCTTC

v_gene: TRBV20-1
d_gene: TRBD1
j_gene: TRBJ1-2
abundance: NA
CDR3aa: CSARAVGQGDYYGYTF
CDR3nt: TGCAGTGCTAGAGCCGTGGGACAGGGCGATTACTATGGCTACACCTTC

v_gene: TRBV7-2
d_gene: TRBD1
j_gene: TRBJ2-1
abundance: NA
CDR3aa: CAGSWGQGANEQFF
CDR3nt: TGTGCCGGCAGCTGGGGACAGGGGGCGAATGAGCAGTTCTTC

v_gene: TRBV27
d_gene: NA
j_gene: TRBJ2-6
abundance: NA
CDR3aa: CASRRQGGGSGANVLTF
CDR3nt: TGTGCCAGCAGACGACAGGGAGGGGGATCTGGGGCCAACGTCCTGACTTTC

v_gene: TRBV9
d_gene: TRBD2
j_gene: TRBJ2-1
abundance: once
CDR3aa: CASSRGGSAYNEQFF
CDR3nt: TGTGCCAGCAGCAGGGGCGGGAGTGCCTACAATGAGCAGTTCTTC

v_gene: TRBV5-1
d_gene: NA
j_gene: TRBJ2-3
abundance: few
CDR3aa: CASSGESTDTQYF
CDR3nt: TGCGCCAGCAGTGGGGAATCCACAGATACGCAGTATTTT

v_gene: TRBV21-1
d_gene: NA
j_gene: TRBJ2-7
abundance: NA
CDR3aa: CASSKRTSGKTYEQYF
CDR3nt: TGTGCCAGCAGCAAGCGGACTAGCGGGAAAACCTACGAGCAGTACTTC